The 12 T cell receptor beta chains in this list originate from one sample, sequenced in a study of cytomegalovirus exposure and HLA in healthy donors. 60 Vbeta and 13 Jbeta primers were used in PCR. The table came from immunoSEQ multiplex PCR; TCRdb's copy has only in-frame clones and leaves some out. There are about 140,000 clones in the sample; about 78% occur only once, and 2.5% to 3.5% lies in the top ten. What was sequenced was PBMCs. Source of these receptors: a male donor in good health and CMV-seronegative.

This chain joins TRBV5-4 and TRBJ1-2, with D perhaps matching TRBD1 (6 bases). The CDR3 contains 15 residues. Trimming stripped 2 bases from V and 7 bases from J, with 18 bases between. Germline V gives CDR1 SGHNT, CDR2 YYREEE (reference sequence). CDR3 bases: TGTGCCAGCAGCTTAGCGACAGGTTTGACGGGTGGCTACACCTTC. It specifies CASSLATGLTGGYTF.

This rearrangement joins TRBV5-6 to TRBJ1-4; 11 positions match TRBD1. Germline CDR1 is SGHDT and CDR2 is YYEEEE. The J segment lost 7 bases and the V segment lost 3 bases, leaving 8 bases of the junction unmatched. The CDR3 is 16 amino acids. As DNA, the CDR3 is TGTGCCAGCAGCTCGAATTCCGGGACAGGGGGTGAAAAACTGTTTTTT. Its translation is CASSSNSGTGGEKLFF.

This sequence joins TRBV7-9 and TRBJ1-2; 7 bases line up with TRBD1. The ends lost 3 bases at V and 2 bases at J; junction bases unmatched: 3. The V gene's germline CDR1 is SEHNR and CDR2 FQNEAQ (reference sequence). This CDR3 is built from 14 residues. Written as DNA, the CDR3 is TGTGCCAGCAGCTTTTTACAGGGGAACTATGGCTACACCTTC. Translation: CASSFLQGNYGYTF.

This chain connects TRBV5-6 to TRBJ2-1; 12 bases map to TRBD2. Germline trimming cut 4 bases from V and 4 bases from J; bases unmatched to any gene: 3. The CDR3 runs to 15 residues. Looked up from germline, CDR1 is SGHDT and CDR2 is YYEEEE. The CDR3 is CASSPTSGRYNEQFF. In DNA form, the CDR3 reads TGTGCCAGCAGCCCAACTAGCGGGAGGTACAATGAGCAGTTCTTC.

This clone was seen just once. The V and J genes are TRBV5-1 and TRBJ1-5, with 10 nucleotides matching TRBD1. The CDR3 spans 15 residues. Unmatched junction bases numbered 8, after V lost 5 bases and J lost 6 bases. The germline gives CDR1 SGHRS, CDR2 YFSETQ. The DNA of the CDR3 is TGCGCCAGCAGGGTCGGACAGGGGGTCTTTCAGCCCCAGCATTTT. Translation: CASRVGQGVFQPQHF.

The chain carries TRBV29-1 and TRBJ1-4, with D unresolved. The V gene lost 1 base and the J gene lost 7 bases, with 10 bases spanning the gap. The CDR3 is made up of 13 amino acids. Per the germline V gene, CDR1 is SQVTM and CDR2 is ANQGSEA. In nucleotides, the CDR3 is TGCAGCGTTGAAGGACCCCTAGGTGAAAAACTGTTTTTT. Translation gives CSVEGPLGEKLFF. Full variable domain (remainder filled in from reference TRBV29-1 and TRBJ1-4): SAVISQKPSRDICQRGTSLTIQCQVDSQVTMMFWYRQQPGQSLTLIATANQGSEATYESGFVIDKFPISRPNLTFSTLTVSNMSPEDSSIYLCSVEGPLGEKLFFGSGTQLSVL.

This clone was recorded once. The chain employs TRBV29-1 and TRBJ2-5; 15 bases align to TRBD2. The CDR3 totals 14 residues. V dropped 5 bases and J dropped 7; count of bases not matched to a gene: 5. Germline lookup yields CDR1 SQVTM and CDR2 ANQGSEA. CDR3 sequence (DNA): TGCAGCGTTCCGGTGGGACTAGCGGGGGGGACCCAGTACTTC. Residues: CSVPVGLAGGTQYF. The whole variable domain, filled in from reference TRBV29-1 and TRBJ2-5, reads SAVISQKPSRDICQRGTSLTIQCQVDSQVTMMFWYRQQPGQSLTLIATANQGSEATYESGFVIDKFPISRPNLTFSTLTVSNMSPEDSSIYLCSVPVGLAGGTQYFGPGTRLLVL.

This sequence joins TRBV10-1 and TRBJ1-1; the D gene is possibly TRBD1 (5 bases). The ends were cut back, 5 bases at V and 1 base at J, with 8 bases in the middle. The CDR3 is 13 residues long. Per the germline V gene, CDR1 is WNHNN and CDR2 is SYGVQD (reference sequence). Written as DNA, the CDR3 is TGCGCCAGCAGTCTTGGACAGAACACTGAAGCTTTCTTT. It is translated as CASSLGQNTEAFF.

This chain links TRBV2 with TRBJ2-3; possible D gene TRBD2, 6 bases. CDR1 is SNHLY, CDR2 FYNNEI, per germline. CDR3 length equals 14 residues. Trimming shortened V by 7 bases and J by 4 bases, and 15 bases separated the two germline ends. The CDR3 is CASITSSIPDTQYF. The CDR3 nucleotides are TGTGCCAGCATTACTAGCAGTATTCCAGATACGCAGTATTTT.

The chain has TRBV18 and TRBJ2-3, with D hard to call. The V gene's germline CDR1 is KGHSH and CDR2 LQKENI. Trimming removed 6 bases from V and 0 bases from J, with 7 bases in between. The CDR3 is 13 amino acids. CDR3 nucleotide sequence: TGTGCCAGCTCTTCCGGTAGCACAGATACGCAGTATTTT. Amino acids: CASSSGSTDTQYF. The variable domain in full, completed from reference TRBV18 and TRBJ2-3, reads NAGVMQNPRHLVRRRGQEARLRCSPMKGHSHVYWYRQLPEEGLKFMVYLQKENIIDESGMPKERFSAEFPKEGPSILRIQQVVRGDSAAYFCASSSGSTDTQYFGPGTRLTVL.

The gene calls are TRBV9 and TRBJ2-7, with TRBD2 as a possible D gene (5 bases). This CDR3 region has 14 residues. The V end lost 3 bases, the J end lost 3 bases, and 13 bases lay between the germline ends. Germline CDR1 and CDR2: SGDLS and YYNGEE. The CDR3 region is CASSAPLRDYEQYF. In DNA form, the CDR3 reads TGTGCCAGCAGCGCACCCTTACGGGACTACGAGCAGTACTTC.

The rearrangement uses TRBV29-1 and TRBJ2-7; 14 nucleotides match TRBD2. The germline V gene encodes CDR1 SQVTM and CDR2 ANQGSEA. The J segment lost 0 bases and the V segment lost 5 bases, leaving 6 bases of the junction unmatched. The CDR3 covers 16 residues. In DNA form, the CDR3 reads TGCAGCGTTTGGACTAGCGGGAGGCCAAGCTCCTACGAGCAGTACTTC. It specifies CSVWTSGRPSSYEQYF.